Below, 7 T cell receptor beta chains from the same sample are listed, as sequenced in a study of blood T cell repertoires in COVID-19. Data came from immunoSEQ multiplex PCR; TCRdb stores just in-frame clones and leaves some out. The sample comprises fewer than 400,000 clones, around nine tenths of which are singletons, and approximately 9.3% rests with the top ten. The sequenced sample was PBMCs or T cells enriched from blood (not recorded which). The receptors here all came from a woman in her fifties or sixties who had recovered from COVID-19.

A word on this clone: Other DNA sequences of this sample code for an identical CDR3. The chain is built from TRBV7-9 and TRBJ1-3; D not certain. Germline V gene data show CDR1 as SEHNR and CDR2 as FQNEAQ (reference sequence). The V and J ends lost 5 bases and 0 bases respectively, with 11 bases between them. The CDR3 has 15 amino acids. The CDR3 sequence: CASSPDRGSGNTIYF. The CDR3 nucleotides are TGTGCCAGCAGCCCAGACCGGGGCTCTGGAAACACCATATATTTT. The variable domain in full, completed from reference TRBV7-9 and TRBJ1-3, reads DTGVSQNPRHKITKRGQNVTFRCDPISEHNRLYWYRQTLGQGPEFLTYFQNEAQLEKSRLLSDRFSAERPKGSFSTLEIQRTEQGDSAMYLCASSPDRGSGNTIYFGEGSWLTVV.

This sequence joins TRBV2 and TRBJ2-6; TRBD1 is a possible D gene (6 bases). Germline V gene data show CDR1 as SNHLY and CDR2 as FYNNEI. V lost 7 bases and J 4 bases, leaving 17 bases between the germline ends. The CDR3 covers 16 residues. The CDR3 reads CASTGAPLSGANVLTF. In nucleotides, the CDR3 is TGTGCCAGCACAGGGGCCCCCCTGTCCGGGGCCAACGTCCTGACTTTC.

This rearrangement joins TRBV7-9 to TRBJ2-7; TRBD1 matches at 7 bases. The length of the CDR3 is 16 residues. CDR1 and CDR2 (germline): SEHNR, FQNEAQ (reference sequence). Losses at the gene ends were 7 bases for V and 2 bases for J; bases not matched to a gene: 14. The CDR3 DNA follows: TGTGCCAGCAACCCACCCCGTACAGGGGCAACCTACGAGCAGTACTTC. This gives the protein CASNPPRTGATYEQYF.

This clone has more than one count but fewer than ten. The V and J genes are TRBV6-2 or TRBV6-3 and TRBJ2-1; TRBD2 matches 13 bases. The junction had 6 bases not matched to a gene; V was cut back by 4 bases and J by 6 bases. This CDR3 has 16 residues. CDR1 is MNHEY, CDR2 SVGEGT, per germline. The CDR3 loop reads CASSSSGTSGANEQFF. The CDR3 DNA follows: TGTGCCAGCAGTTCGTCCGGGACTAGCGGGGCCAATGAGCAGTTCTTC.

The CDR3 is CAPLGRVDYGYTF. The DNA for the CDR3 is TGTGCCCCCTTGGGGAGGGTTGACTATGGCTACACCTTC. The chain links TRBV10-3 to TRBJ1-2, with D hard to call. Trimming removed 11 bases at V and 3 bases at J, with 16 bases between. The CDR3 length is 13 residues. From germline, CDR1 is ENHRY and CDR2 SYGVKD.

This chain's CDR3 is CASSASGSQYF. CDR3 sequence (DNA): TGTGCCAGCAGCGCGAGCGGGTCCCAGTACTTC. The chain uses TRBV9 and TRBJ2-5; tentatively, D is TRBD2 (6 bases). Germline V gene data show CDR1 as SGDLS and CDR2 as YYNGEE. V was pared by 3 bases and J by 9 bases, with 9 bases between. The CDR3 consists of 11 residues.

V and J are TRBV2 and TRBJ1-1; maybe TRBD1 (6 bases). Germline CDR1 reads SNHLY; CDR2 reads FYNNEI. The germline V and J ends were trimmed by 7 bases and 3 bases, with 18 bases remaining between them. This CDR3 has 15 residues. The CDR3 spells CASTEARGLDTEAFF. Here the CDR3 DNA reads TGTGCCAGCACCGAGGCGCGGGGGCTGGACACTGAAGCTTTCTTT.